This entry lists 23 T cell receptor beta chains sequenced from one sample in a study of blood T cell repertoires in COVID-19. Clones were sequenced by immunoSEQ multiplex PCR, and TCRdb holds only the in-frame ones, with some missing. The sample holds a few hundred thousand clones, roughly nine tenths seen once. Input material: PBMCs or T cells enriched from blood (not recorded which). Receptors originate from a woman aged 25 to 39 who had recovered from COVID-19.

The chain combines TRBV5-1 with TRBJ1-6; D remains ambiguous. Trimming left V 0 bases short and J 1 base short, with 8 bases between. Per germline, CDR1 SGHRS and CDR2 YFSETQ. There are 16 residues in the CDR3. CDR3 in DNA: TGCGCCAGCAGCTTGGAGGGAGGGTCCTATAATTCACCCCTCCACTTT. It encodes CASSLEGGSYNSPLHF. The entire variable domain, with the rest obtained from reference TRBV5-1 and TRBJ1-6, is as follows: KAGVTQTPRYLIKTRGQQVTLSCSPISGHRSVSWYQQTPGQGLQFLFEYFSETQRNKGNFPGRFSGRQFSNSRSEMNVSTLELGDSALYLCASSLEGGSYNSPLHFGNGTRLTVT.

The genes are TRBV19 and TRBJ1-5; D is uncertain. V lost 3 bases, J lost 0 bases, and 12 bases lay in between. Germline values: CDR1 LNHDA, CDR2 SQIVND (reference sequence). This CDR3 spans 16 amino acids. The DNA for the CDR3 is TGTGCCAGTAGTATCTCGAGGAGGTATAGCAATCAGCCCCAGCATTTT. Protein product: CASSISRRYSNQPQHF.

V and J are TRBV19 and TRBJ1-2, with TRBD1 matching over 10 bases. V dropped 5 bases and J dropped 4; count of bases not matched to a gene: 4. The CDR3 totals 14 residues. Per the germline V gene, CDR1 is LNHDA and CDR2 is SQIVND (reference sequence). For the CDR3, the DNA is TGTGCCAGTAGTGCCGGACAGGGGGGCTATGGCTACACCTTC. Translation: CASSAGQGGYGYTF. Drawing the rest from reference TRBV19 and TRBJ1-2, the complete variable domain is DGGITQSPKYLFRKEGQNVTLSCEQNLNHDAMYWYRQDPGQGLRLIYYSQIVNDFQKGDIAEGYSVSREKKESFPLTVTSAQKNPTAFYLCASSAGQGGYGYTFGSGTRLTVV.

The rearrangement links TRBV6-5 to TRBJ2-5, with D possibly being TRBD2 (5 bases). Germline loops: CDR1 MNHEY, CDR2 SVGAGI. V gave up 5 bases and J gave up 7 bases, with 11 bases separating them. The CDR3 has 12 amino acids. CDR3 bases: TGTGCCAGCAGTCGGGGAGAGGGGACCCAGTACTTC. The encoded protein is CASSRGEGTQYF.

The rearrangement links TRBV19 to TRBJ2-2, with a weak D call TRBD1 (5 bases). Germline CDR1 is LNHDA and CDR2 is SQIVND (reference sequence). The CDR3 is 15 residues long. Trimming stripped 1 base from V and 6 bases from J, with 12 bases between. CDR3 nucleotides: TGTGCCAGTAGTATAGGGCAGGGTTTTCCCGGGGAGCTGTTTTTT. This encodes CASSIGQGFPGELFF.

The chain is built from TRBV19 and TRBJ1-1; perhaps TRBD1 as D (6 bases). CDR3 length: 13 residues. Germline V gene lookup returns CDR1 LNHDA and CDR2 SQIVND (reference sequence). V dropped 5 bases and J dropped 4 bases, with 11 bases sitting between them. CDR3 DNA sequence: TGTGCCAGTAGTCCGATAGGGGGCACTGAAGCTTTCTTT. This sequence encodes CASSPIGGTEAFF.

The V gene is TRBV2, the J gene TRBJ2-2; 7 nucleotides match TRBD1. CDR3 length: 17 residues. In germline, CDR1 is SNHLY, CDR2 FYNNEI. The ends lost 0 bases at V and 0 bases at J; junction bases unmatched: 4. The CDR3 sequence: CASSEATGWTNTGELFF. CDR3 nucleotides: TGTGCCAGCAGTGAAGCGACAGGGTGGACGAACACCGGGGAGCTGTTTTTT.

The chain links TRBV5-1 to TRBJ1-3; 10 nucleotides line up with TRBD1. Trimming cost V 5 bases and J 4 bases; bases outside gene matches: 12. Germline loops: CDR1 SGHRS, CDR2 YFSETQ. The CDR3 covers 17 residues. The CDR3 DNA sequence: TGCGCCAGCAGATCGCGCACCGGGACAGGGGAAGGAAACACCATATATTTT. This codes for CASRSRTGTGEGNTIYF.

This rearrangement joins TRBV19 to TRBJ1-5, with 7 bases matching TRBD1. This CDR3 spans 20 amino acids. CDR1 and CDR2 (germline): LNHDA, SQIVND (reference sequence). The J segment lost 12 bases and the V segment lost 4 bases, leaving 30 bases of the junction unmatched. This chain's CDR3 is CASSRPDPAGHRGNSGGQHF. CDR3 nucleotide sequence: TGTGCCAGTAGTAGACCCGATCCTGCTGGACACAGGGGAAACAGCGGGGGCCAGCATTTT.

The V gene is TRBV29-1, the J gene TRBJ1-5, with D maybe TRBD1 (6 bases). The CDR3 has 12 residues. V dropped 6 bases and J dropped 4 bases, with 10 bases sitting between them. The germline gives CDR1 SQVTM, CDR2 ANQGSEA. The CDR3, as DNA: TGCAGCGTAAAGACAGGTAATCAGCCCCAGCATTTT. Translation: CSVKTGNQPQHF.

The chain couples TRBV7-2 to TRBJ1-2; TRBD1 might be the D (5 bases). The CDR3 has 17 residues. The V end lost 1 base, the J end lost 4 bases, and 19 bases lay between the germline ends. Germline CDR1 and CDR2: SGHTA and FQGNSA. The CDR3 protein is CASSLDKAGRVGYGYTF. The DNA of the CDR3 is TGTGCCAGCAGCTTAGATAAGGCCGGCAGGGTGGGCTATGGCTACACCTTC.

The chain carries TRBV11-3 and TRBJ2-3; D is undetermined. Per germline, CDR1 SGHNT and CDR2 YENEEA. CDR3 length: 13 residues. Trimming cost V 3 bases and J 6 bases, with 10 bases left between them. This CDR3 is CASSLRQKDTQYF. CDR3 DNA: TGTGCCAGCAGCTTGAGGCAGAAGGATACGCAGTATTTT.

This clone was seen just once. This rearrangement joins TRBV29-1 to TRBJ2-5; 13 bases align to TRBD2. The CDR3 runs to 18 residues. V gave up 3 bases and J gave up 5 bases; unmatched junction bases: 15. Per germline, CDR1 SQVTM and CDR2 ANQGSEA. CDR3 sequence: CSVEDWTSGGAEEETQYF. The CDR3, as DNA: TGCAGCGTTGAGGATTGGACTAGCGGGGGTGCAGAGGAGGAGACCCAGTACTTC.

The chain couples TRBV24-1 to TRBJ2-7; 8 positions match TRBD1. The CDR3 is made up of 18 amino acids. Germline CDR1 and CDR2: KGHDR and SFDVKD. The V and J ends lost 3 bases and 2 bases, in that order; junction bases with no gene match: 14. CDR3 loop: CATSDPMLRQGAAYEQYF. The CDR3 DNA reads TGTGCCACCAGTGATCCCATGTTACGGCAGGGGGCCGCCTACGAGCAGTACTTC.

The J gene is TRBJ1-6, the V gene TRBV5-8; 8 bases map to TRBD1. There are 15 residues in the CDR3. Germline values: CDR1 SGHTS, CDR2 YDEGEE. Trimming at V came to 4 bases and at J to 10 bases, leaving 10 bases not matched to a gene. This CDR3 is CASSAGDRLRSPLHF. Written as DNA, the CDR3 is TGTGCCAGCAGCGCCGGGGACAGGCTAAGGTCACCCCTCCACTTT.

The CDR3 DNA reads as TGTGCCAGCAGCTTAAGGACAGGGGGAGCGAACATTCAGTACTTC. Its translation is CASSLRTGGANIQYF. The chain is built from TRBV7-9 and TRBJ2-4; 10 bases are a match to TRBD1. Losses at the gene ends were 2 bases for V and 7 bases for J; bases not matched to a gene: 5. The germline CDR1 and CDR2 sequences are SEHNR and FQNEAQ (reference sequence). CDR3 size: 15 residues. Using reference TRBV7-9 and TRBJ2-4 for the parts outside the CDR3, the full variable domain is DTGVSQNPRHKITKRGQNVTFRCDPISEHNRLYWYRQTLGQGPEFLTYFQNEAQLEKSRLLSDRFSAERPKGSFSTLEIQRTEQGDSAMYLCASSLRTGGANIQYFGAGTRLSVL.

This chain uses TRBV4-1 with TRBJ1-1; D is unresolved. The germline CDR1 and CDR2 sequences are MGHRA and YSYEKL. The CDR3 runs to 15 residues. V lost 7 bases, J lost 5 bases, and 20 bases lay in between. The CDR3 DNA sequence: TGCGCCAGCAAAAAAACAGCGGAATTGTGGACTGAAGCTTTCTTT. It translates to CASKKTAELWTEAFF.

V gene TRBV5-1 combines with J gene TRBJ1-1; tentatively, D is TRBD1 (6 bases). Trimming shortened V by 6 bases and J by 5 bases, and 17 bases separated the two germline ends. The germline V gene has CDR1 SGHRS and CDR2 YFSETQ. The length of the CDR3 is 14 residues. In DNA, the CDR3 is TGCGCCAGCACCCTACAGGGTAAGACGACTGAAGCTTTCTTT. Residues: CASTLQGKTTEAFF. Looking up the rest from reference TRBV5-1 and TRBJ1-1 gives the full variable domain: KAGVTQTPRYLIKTRGQQVTLSCSPISGHRSVSWYQQTPGQGLQFLFEYFSETQRNKGNFPGRFSGRQFSNSRSEMNVSTLELGDSALYLCASTLQGKTTEAFFGQGTRLTVV.

This clone was seen a few times. The chain carries TRBV24-1 and TRBJ2-2; 7 bases line up with TRBD1. The CDR3 is 15 residues long. V trimming: 4 bases; J trimming: 5 bases; junction bases outside the gene matches: 6. The germline gives CDR1 KGHDR, CDR2 SFDVKD. CDR3 sequence (DNA): TGTGCCACCAGTGACCGCCCGACAGGGACCGGGGAGCTGTTTTTT. Translating it yields CATSDRPTGTGELFF.

The V gene is TRBV6-5, the J gene TRBJ1-2; 10 bases are a match to TRBD1. Trimming took 7 bases from V and 6 from J; bases not matched to a gene: 8. Per the germline V gene, CDR1 is MNHEY and CDR2 is SVGAGI. The CDR3 consists of 14 residues. DNA for the CDR3: TGTGCCAGCACTACGACAGGGGGCTTTCATGGCTACACCTTC. Its protein is CASTTTGGFHGYTF.

This CDR3 is CASKIQSTDTQYF. In DNA form, the CDR3 reads TGTGCCAGCAAGATACAGAGCACAGATACGCAGTATTTT. V is TRBV27 and J is TRBJ2-3, with D hard to call. CDR3 size: 13 residues. V gave up 7 bases and J gave up 0 bases, with 8 bases separating them. The germline V gene has CDR1 MNHEY and CDR2 SMNVEV (reference sequence).

The rearrangement links TRBV14 to TRBJ1-1; TRBD1 is a possible D gene (5 bases). The CDR3 runs to 12 residues. V lost 1 base and J lost 9, with 9 bases in between. Germline V CDR1 and CDR2: SGHDN, FVKESK. The CDR3 nucleotides are TGTGCCAGCAGCCAAGTGGGGGGTAAAGCTTTCTTT. This sequence encodes CASSQVGGKAFF.

This chain uses TRBV2 with TRBJ1-1; perhaps TRBD1 as D (5 bases). The CDR3 spans 15 residues. The germline V gene encodes CDR1 SNHLY and CDR2 FYNNEI. The V end lost 5 bases, the J end lost 0 bases, and 13 bases lay between the germline ends. The CDR3: CASSSSGALNTEAFF. The DNA for the CDR3 is TGTGCCAGCAGTTCCAGCGGGGCACTGAACACTGAAGCTTTCTTT.